This entry is about one T cell receptor (beta chain). No antigen is known for it. Some clones are missing from TCRdb's copy, which holds only in-frame ones; the method was immunoSEQ multiplex PCR. The table lists tens of thousands of clones, over 60% of them singletons, with 7.2% in the top ten. This sample stems from a study of early stage breast cancer tumors. Looking at the study overall: Seven to nine ER+/PR+/HER2- tumors were invasive ductal; a few were invasive lobular. Overall study results and limits: Tumor and normal breast were distinguished via blood comparison in 14 of 16 patients.

Germline CDR1 reads KGHSH; CDR2 reads LQKENI. The CDR3 runs 16 residues. V lost 1 base to trimming and J lost 7 bases, with 19 bases between them. Material: blood. The receptor comes from a person in their fifties with breast cancer. The rearrangement links TRBV18 to TRBJ1-1, with a possible D match to TRBD1 (6 bases). The CDR3 DNA sequence: TGTGCCAGCTCACCACAATCCCCCATCCGGACAGATGAAGCTTTCTTT. Translating gives CASSPQSPIRTDEAFF.